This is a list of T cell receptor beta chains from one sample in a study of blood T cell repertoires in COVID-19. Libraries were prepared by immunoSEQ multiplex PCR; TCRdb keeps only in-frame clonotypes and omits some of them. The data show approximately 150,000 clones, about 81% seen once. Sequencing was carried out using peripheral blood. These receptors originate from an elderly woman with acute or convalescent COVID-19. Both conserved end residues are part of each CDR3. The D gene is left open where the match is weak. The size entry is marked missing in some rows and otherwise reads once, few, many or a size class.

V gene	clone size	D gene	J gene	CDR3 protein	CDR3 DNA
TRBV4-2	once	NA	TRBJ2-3	CASREEDTQYF	TGTGCCAGCAGGGAGGAAGATACGCAGTATTTT
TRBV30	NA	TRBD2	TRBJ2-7	CAWSSGTSWYEQYF	TGTGCCTGGAGTTCCGGGACTAGCTGGTACGAGCAGTACTTC
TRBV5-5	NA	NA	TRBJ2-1	CASSVLGDEQFF	TGTGCCAGCAGCGTTCTAGGGGATGAGCAGTTCTTC
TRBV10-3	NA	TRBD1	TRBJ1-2	CAISGQGTGNYGYTF	TGTGCCATCAGTGGCCAAGGGACAGGGAACTATGGCTACACCTTC
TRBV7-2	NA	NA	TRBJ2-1	CASSLGLYNEQFF	TGTGCCAGCAGCTTGGGGCTTTACAATGAGCAGTTCTTC
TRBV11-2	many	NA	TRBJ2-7	CASSLDMRDEQYF	TGTGCCAGCAGCTTAGATATGAGGGACGAGCAGTACTTC
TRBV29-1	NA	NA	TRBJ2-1	CSVSRAVYNEQFF	TGCAGCGTTTCCAGAGCGGTCTACAATGAGCAGTTCTTC
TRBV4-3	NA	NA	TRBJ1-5	CASSQVRLADNQPQHF	TGCGCCAGCAGCCAAGTTCGGCTAGCAGACAATCAGCCCCAGCATTTT
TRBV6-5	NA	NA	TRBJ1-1	CASSYNQRGSTEAFF	TGTGCCAGCAGTTACAATCAAAGGGGGAGCACTGAAGCTTTCTTT
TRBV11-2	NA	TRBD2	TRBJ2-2	CASSLAGGPTGELFF	TGTGCCAGCAGCCTAGCGGGAGGGCCGACCGGGGAGCTGTTTTTT
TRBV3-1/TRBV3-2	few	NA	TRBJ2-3	CASSQGLADTQYF	TGTGCCAGCAGCCAAGGGCTGGCAGATACGCAGTATTTT
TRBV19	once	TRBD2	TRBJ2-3	CASTGTSGSSTQYF	TGTGCCAGTACCGGGACTAGCGGGAGTTCGACGCAGTATTTT
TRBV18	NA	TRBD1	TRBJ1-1	CASSLGRGQNEAFF	TGTGCCAGCTCACTGGGAAGGGGGCAAAATGAAGCTTTCTTT
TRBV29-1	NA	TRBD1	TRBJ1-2	CSVEGTGSYYGYTF	TGCAGCGTTGAGGGGACAGGGTCTTACTATGGCTACACCTTC
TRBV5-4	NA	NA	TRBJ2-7	CASSSRDSEDEQYF	TGTGCCAGCAGCTCGCGGGACAGTGAGGACGAGCAGTACTTC
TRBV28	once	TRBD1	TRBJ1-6	CASTTGGYSPLHF	TGTGCCAGCACGACAGGGGGCTATTCACCCCTCCACTTT
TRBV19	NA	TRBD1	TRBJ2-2	CASTPIQGQAGELFF	TGTGCCAGTACCCCCATACAGGGACAGGCCGGGGAGCTGTTTTTT
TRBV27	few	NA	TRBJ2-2	CASSLSTLRGGDAGELFF	TGTGCCAGCAGTTTATCGACCCTTCGAGGGGGTGACGCCGGGGAGCTGTTTTTT
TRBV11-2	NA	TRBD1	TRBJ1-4	CASSTGVVEKLFF	TGTGCCAGCTCGACAGGGGTAGTTGAAAAACTGTTTTTT
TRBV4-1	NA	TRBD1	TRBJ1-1	CASSQAGNRGDTEAFF	TGCGCCAGCAGCCAAGCGGGGAACAGGGGGGACACTGAAGCTTTCTTT
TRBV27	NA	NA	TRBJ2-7	CASSPAGSYEQYF	TGTGCCAGCAGCCCCGCAGGCTCCTACGAGCAGTACTTC
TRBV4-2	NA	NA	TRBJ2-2	CASSQDPHRSNTGELFF	TGTGCCAGCAGCCAAGATCCCCACAGGTCGAACACCGGGGAGCTGTTTTTT
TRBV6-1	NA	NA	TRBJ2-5	CASSGAGTALHQETQYF	TGTGCCAGCAGTGGGGCGGGGACCGCACTACACCAAGAGACCCAGTACTTC
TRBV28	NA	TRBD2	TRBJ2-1	CASSKDSGAYNEQFF	TGTGCCAGCAGTAAAGATAGCGGGGCCTACAATGAGCAGTTCTTC
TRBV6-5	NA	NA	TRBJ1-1	CASAEGGGKAFF	TGTGCCAGCGCCGAAGGGGGGGGGAAAGCTTTCTTT
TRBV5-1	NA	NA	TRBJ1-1	CASSTSLQGLGTEAFF	TGCGCCAGCAGCACCTCCTTACAGGGATTGGGCACTGAAGCTTTCTTT
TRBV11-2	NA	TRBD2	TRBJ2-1	CASSSVTSGDNEQFF	TGTGCCAGCAGCTCGGTGACTAGCGGGGACAATGAGCAGTTCTTC
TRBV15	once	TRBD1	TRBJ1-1	CATSRIQGATEAFF	TGTGCCACCAGCAGGATTCAGGGGGCCACTGAAGCTTTCTTT
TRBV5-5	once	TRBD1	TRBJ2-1	CASSSWTGLDEQFF	TGTGCCAGCAGCTCCTGGACAGGGCTCGATGAGCAGTTCTTC
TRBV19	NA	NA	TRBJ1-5	CASSTLPGQSNQPQHF	TGTGCCAGTAGTACCTTGCCAGGACAGTCCAATCAGCCCCAGCATTTT
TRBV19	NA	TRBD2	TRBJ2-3	CASSRLAGTDTQYF	TGTGCCAGTAGTAGACTAGCGGGCACAGATACGCAGTATTTT
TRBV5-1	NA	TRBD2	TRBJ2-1	CASRPGLADYNEQFF	TGCGCCAGCAGGCCGGGACTAGCGGATTACAATGAGCAGTTCTTC
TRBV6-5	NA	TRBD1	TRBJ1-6	CASRGDSYNSPLHF	TGTGCCAGCAGGGGGGACAGCTATAATTCACCCCTCCACTTT
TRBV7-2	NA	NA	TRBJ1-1	CASSPGGAGAFF	TGTGCCAGCAGCCCGGGGGGGGCAGGAGCTTTCTTT
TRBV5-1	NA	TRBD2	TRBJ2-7	CASSYSGEPYEQYF	TGCGCCAGCAGCTATAGCGGGGAACCCTACGAGCAGTACTTC
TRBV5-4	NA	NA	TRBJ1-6	CASSFSGVGSPLHF	TGTGCCAGCAGCTTCTCCGGGGTCGGCTCACCCCTCCACTTT
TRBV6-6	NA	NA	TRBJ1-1	CASSPGGGEAFF	TGTGCCAGCAGCCCCGGGGGAGGTGAAGCTTTCTTT
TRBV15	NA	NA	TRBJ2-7	CATSRDLGRVYEQYF	TGTGCCACCAGCAGAGATTTGGGCAGGGTGTACGAGCAGTACTTC
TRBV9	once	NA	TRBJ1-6	CASSVDLRNSPLHF	TGTGCCAGCAGCGTAGATCTGAGGAATTCACCCCTCCACTTT
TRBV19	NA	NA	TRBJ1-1	CASSIALRGRTEAFF	TGTGCCAGTAGTATAGCCCTGCGGGGTCGGACTGAAGCTTTCTTT
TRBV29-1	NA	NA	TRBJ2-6	CSVAAGSGANVLTF	TGCAGCGTTGCTGCAGGAAGTGGGGCCAACGTCCTGACTTTC
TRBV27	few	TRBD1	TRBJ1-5	CASSFSWTGRGSSNQPQHF	TGTGCCAGCAGTTTTAGTTGGACAGGGAGGGGATCTAGCAATCAGCCCCAGCATTTT
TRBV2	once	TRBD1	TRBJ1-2	CASRGQGDGGGYTF	TGTGCCAGCAGGGGACAGGGTGATGGCGGTGGCTACACCTTC
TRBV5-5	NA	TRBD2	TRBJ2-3	CASSLPSGSADTQYF	TGTGCCAGCAGCTTGCCTAGCGGGAGTGCAGATACGCAGTATTTT
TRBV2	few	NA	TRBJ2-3	CASSDVVLLRDTQYF	TGTGCCAGCAGTGATGTGGTCCTATTAAGAGATACGCAGTATTTT
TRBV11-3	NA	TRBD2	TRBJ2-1	CASSQGTSSREQFF	TGTGCCAGCAGCCAAGGGACTAGCTCGCGTGAGCAGTTCTTC
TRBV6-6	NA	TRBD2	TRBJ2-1	CASSRTSGNEQFF	TGTGCCAGCAGCCGGACTAGCGGCAATGAGCAGTTCTTC
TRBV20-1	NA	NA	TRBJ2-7	CSAASTYEQYF	TGCAGTGCCGCGTCCACCTACGAGCAGTACTTC
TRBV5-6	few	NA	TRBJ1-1	CASSLEQTYLNTEAFF	TGTGCCAGCAGCTTGGAACAGACCTACTTGAACACTGAAGCTTTCTTT
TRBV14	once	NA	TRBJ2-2	CASSWYHSGTGELFF	TGTGCCAGCAGTTGGTACCATAGCGGCACCGGGGAGCTGTTTTTT
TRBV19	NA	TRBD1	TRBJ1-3	CASSWGTVSGNTIYF	TGTGCCAGTAGTTGGGGGACAGTCTCTGGAAACACCATATATTTT